This passage covers 23 T cell receptor beta chains from one sample sequenced in a study of response to subunit inactivated influenza vaccine (dated by TCRdb to the late 2010s). Library method: RT-PCR. This sample was sequenced with an Illumina HiSeq 2500. TCRdb reworked the public reads: Q25 trimming with fastp, MiXCR clone assembly, productive beta chains retained. Rows merge per CDR3 protein into single entries with the most common DNA and genes. The sample table contains hundreds of thousands of distinct CDR3 sequences; only one count was recorded for over 10% of them. The ten most abundant clones make up roughly 13% of the sample. Reading the label with the study, this specimen's time point is: around 42 days after influenza vaccine administration. The input for sequencing was PBMCs from blood, taken about 40 days after vaccination. These receptor sequences come from a man in his forties or fifties who received an inactivated influenza vaccine. Donor details come from another sample of the same person, matched by shared clones.

This clonotype came up a few times. J is TRBJ2-5 and V is TRBV25-1; 8 nucleotides line up with TRBD2. Germline V CDR1 and CDR2: MGHDK, SYGVNS. The CDR3 length is 15 residues. V trimming: 7 bases; J trimming: 3 bases; junction bases outside the gene matches: 10. The CDR3 region has the DNA TGTGCCAGCAACAGGGCGGGACTAGGGGAAGAGACCCAGTACTTC. Its translation: CASNRAGLGEETQYF.

This chain connects TRBV5-1 to TRBJ2-1, with TRBD2 identical over 9 bases. CDR3 length: 17 amino acids. Germline loops: CDR1 SGHRS, CDR2 YFSETQ. V shed 1 base, J shed 0 bases, and the junction held 5 bases outside the gene matches. CDR3 protein: CASSLLLAGVSYNEQFF. The CDR3 coding sequence is TGCGCCAGCAGCTTGCTATTAGCGGGAGTCTCCTACAATGAGCAGTTCTTC. Using reference TRBV5-1 and TRBJ2-1 for the parts outside the CDR3, the full variable domain is KAGVTQTPRYLIKTRGQQVTLSCSPISGHRSVSWYQQTPGQGLQFLFEYFSETQRNKGNFPGRFSGRQFSNSRSEMNVSTLELGDSALYLCASSLLLAGVSYNEQFFGPGTRLTVL.

This clonotype was counted a few times. V usage is TRBV7-2 and J usage is TRBJ2-1, with D tentatively TRBD2 (6 bases). In germline, CDR1 is SGHTA, CDR2 FQGNSA. The CDR3 totals 15 residues. Trimming shortened V by 9 bases and J by 2 bases, and 17 bases separated the two germline ends. The CDR3 region is CASRSGSGTYNEQFF. CDR3 coding DNA: TGTGCCAGTCGTTCCGGGAGTGGGACCTACAATGAGCAGTTCTTC. The full variable domain, completed using reference TRBV7-2 and TRBJ2-1, is GAGVSQSPSNKVTEKGKDVELRCDPISGHTALYWYRQSLGQGLEFLIYFQGNSAPDKSGLPSDRFSAERTGGSVSTLTIQRTQQEDSAVYLCASRSGSGTYNEQFFGPGTRLTVL.

The chain has TRBV29-1 and TRBJ2-3, with D possibly TRBD2 on 5 matching bases. Per the germline V gene, CDR1 is SQVTM and CDR2 is ANQGSEA. The CDR3 extends over 15 amino acids. The germline V and J ends were trimmed by 0 bases and 0 bases, with 10 bases remaining between them. Here the CDR3 DNA reads TGCAGCGTTGAAGATAGGGAGCGGAGCACAGATACGCAGTATTTT. Its translation is CSVEDRERSTDTQYF.

This clonotype appeared a few times. The DNA for the CDR3 is TGTGCCATCAGTGAGGCAGGGGGAAGTGGAAACACCATATATTTT. Its protein is CAISEAGGSGNTIYF. The rearrangement links TRBV10-3 to TRBJ1-3; 7 bases line up with TRBD1. Per the germline V gene, CDR1 is ENHRY and CDR2 is SYGVKD. With 2 bases clipped from V and 3 bases from J, the junction kept 4 bases outside the gene matches. The CDR3 length is 15 residues.

The rearrangement uses TRBV5-6 and TRBJ2-2, with 7 bases aligning to TRBD1. V lost 1 base and J lost 0; bases outside the gene matches: 3. Germline CDR1 reads SGHDT; CDR2 reads YYEEEE. The CDR3 has 16 residues. The CDR3 loop is CASSLFGQANTGELFF. CDR3 sequence (DNA): TGTGCCAGCAGCTTGTTCGGACAGGCGAACACCGGGGAGCTGTTTTTT.

The sample holds a few counts of this clonotype. V and J are TRBV19 and TRBJ2-5, with D uncertain. The CDR3 sequence is 13 residues long. Germline V lookup: CDR1 LNHDA, CDR2 SQIVND (reference sequence). Trimming shortened V by 4 bases and J by 8 bases, and 14 bases separated the two germline ends. CDR3 coding DNA: TGTGCCAGTAGTAGAGGCACATCGCGTACCCAGTACTTC. Its translation is CASSRGTSRTQYF.

This clonotype has at least ten counts. The V gene is TRBV12-3 or TRBV12-4, the J gene TRBJ2-1; 12 nucleotides agree with TRBD2. The V gene end was trimmed by 1 base and the J gene end by 5 bases; junction bases not matched to a gene: 3. This CDR3 is 16 amino acids long. CDR3: CASSLETSGRHNEQFF. The CDR3 DNA reads as TGTGCCAGCAGTTTAGAAACTAGCGGGAGGCACAATGAGCAGTTCTTC.

This clonotype was observed a handful of times. The chain links TRBV5-1 to TRBJ1-2; 9 bases line up with TRBD1. Germline values: CDR1 SGHRS, CDR2 YFSETQ. V gave up 0 bases and J gave up 4 bases; unmatched junction bases: 4. The CDR3 totals 15 residues. As DNA, the CDR3 is TGCGCCAGCAGCTTGGAGGGGACAGGGACCTATGGCTACACCTTC. Protein product: CASSLEGTGTYGYTF.

This clonotype was found a few times. V and J are TRBV14 and TRBJ1-6, with D uncertain. V was pared by 2 bases and J by 13 bases, with 18 bases between. The CDR3 is 15 residues long. Germline CDR1 SGHDN, CDR2 FVKESK. This chain's CDR3 is CASSQYGVGNAPLHF. For the CDR3, the DNA is TGTGCCAGCAGCCAATACGGGGTTGGGAACGCGCCCCTCCACTTT.

The chain employs TRBV7-3 and TRBJ2-7; D gene uncertain. With the DNA end fitting TRBJ2-1 better, the J assignment may be wrong. The V gene's germline CDR1 is SGHTA and CDR2 FQGTGA. The CDR3 loop spans 13 amino acids. CDR3 sequence (DNA): TGTGCCAGCAGCTTGACATCCTCCTACGAGCAGTTCTTC. Encoded protein: CASSLTSSYEQFF.

This clonotype was seen repeatedly, ten times or more. This rearrangement joins TRBV4-1 to TRBJ2-7; D assignment may be TRBD1 or TRBD2 (5 bases each). Germline values: CDR1 MGHRA, CDR2 YSYEKL. The CDR3 length is 16 residues. Trimming shortened V by 4 bases and J by 2 bases, and 18 bases separated the two germline ends. CDR3 residues: CASSPNRDLGTYEQYF. The CDR3 nucleotides are TGCGCCAGCAGCCCCAACCGGGACCTGGGGACCTACGAGCAGTACTTC.

This rearrangement joins TRBV7-2 to TRBJ2-7, with a weak D call TRBD2 (7 bases). V was shortened by 5 bases and J by 6 bases, with 20 bases between the two germline ends. The CDR3 runs 15 residues. Germline V gene lookup returns CDR1 SGHTA and CDR2 FQGNSA. The CDR3, as DNA: TGTGCCAGCAGCCCTAAGGGGGGGCAAATGGTCGAGCAGTACTTC. Translation: CASSPKGGQMVEQYF.

This clonotype was picked up many times. The J gene is TRBJ2-7, the V gene TRBV2, with 7 positions matching TRBD1. After removal of 5 bases from V and 2 bases from J, the junction contained 6 bases not matched to a gene. In germline, CDR1 is SNHLY, CDR2 FYNNEI. The CDR3 extends over 14 amino acids. The CDR3 DNA follows: TGTGCCAGCAGTTTGGACAGGCGAACCTACGAGCAGTACTTC. This translates into CASSLDRRTYEQYF.

The V and J genes are TRBV11-2 and TRBJ2-1; TRBD2 aligns across 11 bases. From germline, CDR1 is SGHAT and CDR2 FQNNGV. V dropped 5 bases and J dropped 12; count of bases not matched to a gene: 18. This CDR3 comprises 17 residues. CDR3 in amino acids: CASSPRTSGSPTTGQFF. CDR3 coding DNA: TGTGCCAGCAGCCCACGGACTAGCGGGTCTCCTACAACCGGGCAGTTCTTC.

The V and J genes are TRBV20-1 and TRBJ2-1; D is perhaps TRBD2 (5 bases). This CDR3 spans 17 amino acids. Between the trimmed V and J ends, which lost 3 bases and 0 bases, there was a span of 18 bases. Germline CDR1 and CDR2: DFQATT and SNEGSKA (reference sequence). The DNA for the CDR3 is TGCAGTGCTAGCCCCATGGGGAGTCGAAGCTCCTACAATGAGCAGTTCTTC. This gives the protein CSASPMGSRSSYNEQFF.

This clonotype was counted ten times or more. V gene TRBV5-1 combines with J gene TRBJ2-7; maybe TRBD1 (6 bases). Germline CDR1 is SGHRS and CDR2 is YFSETQ. The V and J ends lost 1 base and 3 bases respectively, with 11 bases between them. There are 14 residues in the CDR3. The CDR3 coding sequence is TGCGCCAGCAGCTTGAAGGTACAGGGCTACGAGCAGTACTTC. The encoded protein is CASSLKVQGYEQYF.

This clonotype was detected many times. The J gene is TRBJ2-3, the V gene TRBV5-1; 12 bases fit TRBD2. Germline CDR1 and CDR2: SGHRS and YFSETQ. Trimming at V came to 7 bases and at J to 6 bases, leaving 6 bases not matched to a gene. This CDR3 is 14 amino acids long. CDR3 sequence: CASASGRASDTQYF. CDR3 nucleotide sequence: TGCGCCAGCGCTAGCGGGAGGGCCTCCGATACGCAGTATTTT.

This clonotype was seen a handful of times. CDR3 nucleotide sequence: TGTGCCAGCAGGAGGGGTGGTTCCAACACAGATACGCAGTATTTT. Residues: CASRRGGSNTDTQYF. The gene calls are TRBV25-1 and TRBJ2-3; possibly TRBD1 or TRBD2 for D (5 bases each). The CDR3 runs 15 residues. CDR1 and CDR2 (germline): MGHDK, SYGVNS. With 6 bases removed from V and 2 bases from J, the gap between germline ends came to 15 bases.

This rearrangement joins TRBV4-3 to TRBJ2-5; no definite D call. Germline CDR1 LGHNA, CDR2 YSLEER. V was pared by 0 bases and J by 4 bases, with 9 bases between. This CDR3 is 14 amino acids long. The CDR3 spells CASSQERTTETQYF. In DNA form, the CDR3 reads TGCGCCAGCAGCCAAGAGAGAACGACAGAGACCCAGTACTTC.

This chain joins TRBV12-3 or TRBV12-4 and TRBJ1-5, with D possibly being TRBD1 (5 bases). V was trimmed by 5 bases and J by 4 bases, leaving 9 bases between them. This CDR3 is 13 amino acids long. The CDR3 spells CASSPGANQPQHF. The CDR3 coding sequence is TGTGCCAGCAGTCCCGGGGCTAATCAGCCCCAGCATTTT.

V usage is TRBV20-1 and J usage is TRBJ2-1; TRBD2 matches at 8 bases. The CDR3 spans 15 residues. Germline V lookup: CDR1 DFQATT, CDR2 SNEGSKA (reference sequence). With 0 bases clipped from V and 6 bases from J, the junction kept 7 bases outside the gene matches. In nucleotides, the CDR3 is TGCAGTGCTAGAGAAGGCGGGACTAGGGTCAATGAGCAGTTCTTC. Amino acids: CSAREGGTRVNEQFF.

This clonotype was observed a handful of times. The chain is built from TRBV12-3 or TRBV12-4 and TRBJ2-1; D may be TRBD2 (5 bases). V was shortened by 3 bases and J by 5 bases, with 11 bases between the two germline ends. The CDR3 is 14 amino acids. The CDR3 is CASSLMAGNNEQFF. The CDR3 DNA follows: TGTGCCAGCAGTTTGATGGCCGGGAACAATGAGCAGTTCTTC.